This TCR beta chain is from a study of blood T cell repertoires in COVID-19. Study-wide context: Samples came from the United States, Italy and Spain, spanning acute and convalescent COVID-19.

TCRdb's table, derived via immunoSEQ multiplex PCR, lists solely in-frame clones and lacks some. The sample holds about 310,000 clones, nearly 90% seen once. Per the germline V gene, CDR1 is KGHSH and CDR2 is LQKENI. The CDR3 runs 15 residues. Trimming left V 5 bases short and J 5 bases short, with 16 bases between. The V call is TRBV18, the J call TRBJ2-4; tentative D call: TRBD1 (5 bases). Specimen: PBMCs or T cells enriched from blood (not recorded which). The clonotype comes from a woman younger than 35 with acute COVID-19. This CDR3 reads CASSVPIGAQNIQYF. The CDR3 nucleotides are TGTGCCAGCTCAGTTCCAATAGGGGCCCAAAACATTCAGTACTTC.